One and the same sample provided the 21 T cell receptor beta chains below, sequenced in a study of blood T cell repertoires in COVID-19. Libraries were prepared by immunoSEQ multiplex PCR; TCRdb keeps only in-frame clonotypes and omits some of them. The repertoire consists of a few hundred thousand clones, with roughly 88% occurring once and the leading ten covering under 2.5%. Sequencing was done on a sample of PBMCs or T cells enriched from blood (not recorded which). Receptor source: a man aged 30 to 45 who had recovered from COVID-19.

The V gene is TRBV5-4, the J gene TRBJ2-7, with 10 bases that match TRBD1. Losses at the gene ends were 1 base for V and 6 bases for J; bases not matched to a gene: 4. The length of the CDR3 is 14 residues. Germline V lookup: CDR1 SGHNT, CDR2 YYREEE (reference sequence). CDR3 residues: CASSLRQGAGEQYF. In nucleotides, the CDR3 is TGTGCCAGCAGCTTGAGACAGGGGGCGGGCGAGCAGTACTTC.

This chain connects TRBV5-5 to TRBJ1-2; a possible D gene is TRBD1 (6 bases). CDR3 length: 13 residues. Looked up from germline, CDR1 is SGHKS and CDR2 is YYEKEE (reference sequence). Trimming left V 4 bases short and J 8 bases short, with 15 bases between. CDR3 region: CASSPDRPMGYTF. The CDR3, as DNA: TGTGCCAGCAGCCCAGACAGGCCTATGGGCTACACCTTC.

V gene TRBV15 combines with J gene TRBJ1-4; TRBD1 is a possible D gene (5 bases). This CDR3 spans 14 amino acids. Germline-derived CDR1 and CDR2 are LNHNV and YYDKDF (reference sequence). V lost 0 bases and J 7 bases, leaving 9 bases between the germline ends. CDR3 region: CATSRDLDIEKLFF. CDR3 coding DNA: TGTGCCACCAGCAGAGATCTGGACATTGAAAAACTGTTTTTT.

The chain has TRBV5-1 and TRBJ1-1; perhaps TRBD1 as D (6 bases). Germline CDR1 reads SGHRS; CDR2 reads YFSETQ. This CDR3 contains 15 residues. V lost 0 bases and J lost 4, with 13 bases in between. This CDR3 is CASSLVGHLSTEAFF. DNA of the CDR3: TGCGCCAGCAGCTTGGTGGGACATTTGTCCACTGAAGCTTTCTTT.

The gene calls are TRBV15 and TRBJ2-1; D is possibly TRBD1 (6 bases). There are 13 residues in the CDR3. V lost 5 bases and J 4 bases, leaving 9 bases between the germline ends. Looked up from germline, CDR1 is LNHNV and CDR2 is YYDKDF (reference sequence). Here the CDR3 DNA reads TGTGCCACCAGCCGGACAGTTTACAATGAGCAGTTCTTC. It yields the protein CATSRTVYNEQFF.

The chain recombines TRBV5-6 with TRBJ1-2; 7 nucleotides line up with TRBD1. The CDR3 extends over 15 amino acids. Germline V gives CDR1 SGHDT, CDR2 YYEEEE. Germline trimming cut 4 bases from V and 4 bases from J; bases unmatched to any gene: 10. CDR3 protein: CASSQQGSPPYGYTF. As DNA, the CDR3 is TGTGCCAGCAGCCAACAGGGGAGCCCCCCCTATGGCTACACCTTC.

The chain joins TRBV14 to TRBJ2-7, with TRBD1 matching 9 bases. Per the germline V gene, CDR1 is SGHDN and CDR2 is FVKESK. Trimming cost V 1 base and J 1 base; bases outside gene matches: 14. The length of the CDR3 is 19 residues. CDR3 loop: CASSQAARRWDRESYEQYF. The CDR3 DNA follows: TGTGCCAGCAGCCAAGCGGCCCGGCGCTGGGACAGGGAATCCTACGAGCAGTACTTC.

V is TRBV6-5 and J is TRBJ2-3, with D possibly matching TRBD1 (7 bases). Germline V gene sequence: CDR1 MNHEY, CDR2 SVGAGI. CDR3 length equals 14 residues. Between the trimmed V and J ends, which lost 7 bases and 4 bases, there was a span of 15 bases. In nucleotides, the CDR3 is TGTGCCAGCAAGGAGGGGGCAGGCCCAGATACGCAGTATTTT. It codes for CASKEGAGPDTQYF.

The chain recombines TRBV3-1 (or the pseudogene TRBV3-2) with TRBJ1-3; tentatively, D is TRBD1 (5 bases). The CDR3 covers 15 residues. Per germline, CDR1 LGHDT and CDR2 YNNKEL (reference sequence). V was cut by 8 bases and J by 1 base, with 15 bases left in between. CDR3 sequence (DNA): TGTGCCAGCCGCCGGGGCGCGCAATCTGGAAACACCATATATTTT. Translated: CASRRGAQSGNTIYF.

The CDR3 DNA reads as TGTGCCAGCAGTTACTCGGGGGCGAATGGCTACACCTTC. It translates to CASSYSGANGYTF. The chain employs TRBV6-5 and TRBJ1-2, with a weak D call TRBD1 (6 bases). The CDR3 extends over 13 amino acids. Germline assignment: CDR1 MNHEY and CDR2 SVGAGI. Between the trimmed V and J ends, which lost 0 bases and 6 bases, there was a span of 8 bases.

In regard to this clone: One junction end disagrees with the germline gene, perhaps due to a read error. V gene TRBV7-2 combines with J gene TRBJ1-1; D unclear. Germline V gene sequence: CDR1 SGHTA, CDR2 FQGNSA. The CDR3 sequence is 15 residues long. For the CDR3, the DNA is TGTGCCAGCAGCCCTAGATATGGAGGGAACCCTGAAGCTTTCTTT. Its protein product is CASSPRYGGNPEAFF.

The CDR3 sequence is CASSLVEGASEAFF. CDR3 coding DNA: TGTGCCAGCAGCCTCGTAGAAGGGGCGAGTGAAGCTTTCTTT. V gene TRBV3-1 (or the pseudogene TRBV3-2) combines with J gene TRBJ1-1; maybe TRBD1 (5 bases). Germline CDR1 is LGHDT and CDR2 is YNNKEL (reference sequence). The CDR3 sequence is 14 residues long. The germline V and J ends were trimmed by 4 bases and 7 bases, with 16 bases remaining between them.

This sequence joins TRBV7-2 and TRBJ2-1; 7 bases align to TRBD1. V shed 5 bases and J 0 bases; nucleotides not matched to a gene: 13. CDR3 length equals 18 residues. Germline V gene lookup returns CDR1 SGHTA and CDR2 FQGNSA. The CDR3 here is CASSATGLGKSSYNEQFF. The CDR3, as DNA: TGTGCCAGCAGCGCGACAGGGTTGGGGAAAAGCTCCTACAATGAGCAGTTCTTC.

The V gene is TRBV6-4, the J gene TRBJ2-1, with a weak D call TRBD2 (7 bases). Germline CDR1 and CDR2: MRHNA and SNTAGT. V dropped 0 bases and J dropped 6 bases, with 15 bases sitting between them. The CDR3 is made up of 16 amino acids. The CDR3 coding sequence is TGTGCCAGCAGTGACTCAGGGGGGGGGCCCCGCAATGAGCAGTTCTTC. Amino acids: CASSDSGGGPRNEQFF.

The gene calls are TRBV29-1 and TRBJ1-2, with D maybe TRBD1 (6 bases). This CDR3 comprises 14 residues. CDR1 SQVTM and CDR2 ANQGSEA come from the germline V gene. V lost 7 bases and J 4 bases, leaving 19 bases between the germline ends. The CDR3 loop reads CSARDGTNPYGYTF. In DNA form, the CDR3 reads TGCAGCGCCCGCGACGGGACAAACCCCTATGGCTACACCTTC.

The rearrangement links TRBV24-1 to TRBJ2-7; TRBD1 agrees at 12 bases. The germline V gene encodes CDR1 KGHDR and CDR2 SFDVKD. This CDR3 has 14 amino acids. J gave up 5 bases and V 5 bases, and 3 bases lay outside the gene matches. CDR3: CATSVGQGADEQYF. In DNA, the CDR3 is TGTGCCACCAGTGTGGGACAGGGGGCAGACGAGCAGTACTTC.

V gene TRBV4-2 combines with J gene TRBJ1-6; the D gene is possibly TRBD1 (6 bases). This CDR3 has 16 amino acids. V lost 1 base and J lost 4, with 11 bases in between. The germline V gene encodes CDR1 LGHNA and CDR2 YNFKEQ. CDR3 coding DNA: TGTGCCAGCAGCCAAGCAGGACAGAGTTATAATTCACCCCTCCACTTT. Translation: CASSQAGQSYNSPLHF.

The J gene is TRBJ1-5, the V gene TRBV19; TRBD1 might be the D (5 bases). V lost 2 bases to trimming and J lost 5 bases, with 10 bases between them. From germline, CDR1 is LNHDA and CDR2 SQIVND (reference sequence). The CDR3 has 14 residues. CDR3 sequence: CASSIRGWDQPQHF. The CDR3 nucleotides are TGTGCCAGTAGTATAAGGGGATGGGATCAGCCCCAGCATTTT.

This clone was observed a handful of times. The chain is built from TRBV15 and TRBJ1-6; D may be TRBD1 (5 bases). Between the trimmed V and J ends, which lost 0 bases and 9 bases, there was a span of 12 bases. The CDR3 runs to 15 residues. CDR1 and CDR2 (germline): LNHNV, YYDKDF (reference sequence). DNA of the CDR3: TGTGCCACCAGCAGAGATCGGCAGGGCAGTTCACCCCTCCACTTT. Amino acid sequence: CATSRDRQGSSPLHF.

CDR3 sequence reads: CATSTAETQYF. The DNA for the CDR3 is TGTGCCACCTCAACTGCCGAGACCCAGTACTTC. The chain has TRBV2 and TRBJ2-5, with D unresolved. Trimming stripped 10 bases from V and 5 bases from J, with 11 bases between. This CDR3 has 11 residues. Germline V gene lookup returns CDR1 SNHLY and CDR2 FYNNEI. The entire variable domain, with the rest obtained from reference TRBV2 and TRBJ2-5, is as follows: EPEVTQTPSHQVTQMGQEVILRCVPISNHLYFYWYRQILGQKVEFLVSFYNNEISEKSEIFDDQFSVERPDGSNFTLKIRSTKLEDSAMYFCATSTAETQYFGPGTRLLVL.

This CDR3 reads CASSQVAGELTGELFF. In DNA, the CDR3 is TGTGCCAGCAGCCAAGTGGCGGGGGAGCTCACCGGGGAGCTGTTTTTT. The gene calls are TRBV4-2 and TRBJ2-2, with TRBD2 matching over 7 bases. The CDR3 has 16 residues. Germline V gene data show CDR1 as LGHNA and CDR2 as YNFKEQ. With V trimmed by 1 base and J by 4 bases, 6 bases remained unmatched.